The clone carrying this TCR beta chain turned up a few times. What it binds is unknown. Produced via immunoSEQ multiplex PCR; TCRdb's table is partial and in-frame only. This table holds tens of thousands of clones, 85% to 90% found once. The sample comes from a study of a mutant IDH1 vaccine in newly diagnosed glioma. About the study: Visits V12 and V13 fell at weeks 35 and 47, respectively.

Sample time point: week 35, safety follow-up. The investigators gave 300 ug of mutant IDH1 20-mer peptide in each vaccine dose, together with topical imiquimod. The study enrolled donors with new WHO grade 3 or 4 IDH1-mutant, ATRX-lost astrocytomas. The ends were cut back, 5 bases at V and 3 bases at J, with 10 bases in the middle. The CDR3 covers 14 residues. From germline, CDR1 is MGHRA and CDR2 YSYEKL. V usage is TRBV4-1 and J usage is TRBJ2-2; D assignment may be TRBD1 or TRBD2 (5 bases each). The sequence was collected from a middle-aged man with glioma. This specimen consisted of PBMCs, obtained from a glioma patient whose treatment included an IDH1 peptide vaccine. DNA for the CDR3: TGCGCCAGCAGCTCGGGGCGGGACACCGGGGAGCTGTTTTTT. Its protein product is CASSSGRDTGELFF.